This TCR beta chain was recovered during a study of CD8 T cells in ankylosing spondylitis. One entry per CDR3 protein results from TCRdb running MiXCR on the 5' RACE reads. The top ten clones hold roughly 3.2% of a sample with about 500,000 distinct CDR3 sequences, about 5% of them seen once. CDR1 and CDR2 from the germline V gene are SGHTA and FQGNSA. This CDR3 is 15 amino acids long. Findings and caveats of the study: A motif of fewer than ten highly homologous TCR beta variants was seen as apparently characteristic of ankylosing spondylitis blood.

As to this clonotype: Its antigen is not identified. Given a much more abundant clone one base away, this may be a read error.

Material for sequencing was blood, either unsorted or a sorted T cell fraction (not recorded which). This chain joins TRBV7-2 and TRBJ2-3; the D is unclear. This TCR was sampled from a male donor with ankylosing spondylitis. The CDR3 DNA reads as TGTGCCAGAAGCTTTTCGGTCATTGGCCCAGATACGCAGTATTTT. Translating it yields CARSFSVIGPDTQYF.